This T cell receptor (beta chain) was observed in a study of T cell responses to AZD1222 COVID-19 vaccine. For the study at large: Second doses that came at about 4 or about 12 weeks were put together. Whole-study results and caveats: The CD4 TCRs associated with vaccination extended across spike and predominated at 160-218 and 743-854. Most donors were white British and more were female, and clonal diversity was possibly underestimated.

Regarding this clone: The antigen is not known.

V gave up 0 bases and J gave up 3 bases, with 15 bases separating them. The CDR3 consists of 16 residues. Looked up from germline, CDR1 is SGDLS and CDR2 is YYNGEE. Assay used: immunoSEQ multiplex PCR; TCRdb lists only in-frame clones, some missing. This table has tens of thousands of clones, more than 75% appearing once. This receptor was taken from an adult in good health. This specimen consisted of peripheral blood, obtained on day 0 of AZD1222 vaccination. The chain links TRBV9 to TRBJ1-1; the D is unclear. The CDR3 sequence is CASSVGSGPRHTEAFF. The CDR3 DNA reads TGTGCCAGCAGCGTAGGGTCCGGGCCCCGGCACACTGAAGCTTTCTTT. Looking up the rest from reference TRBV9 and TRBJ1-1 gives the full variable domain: DSGVTQTPKHLITATGQRVTLRCSPRSGDLSVYWYQQSLDQGLQFLIQYYNGEERAKGNILERFSAQQFPDLHSELNLSSLELGDSALYFCASSVGSGPRHTEAFFGQGTRLTVV.